These 29 T cell receptor beta chains originate from one sample sequenced in a study of T cell changes during pregnancy in multiple sclerosis. The protocol was immunoSEQ multiplex PCR, while the TCRdb copy is restricted to in-frame clones and leaves out a portion. The sample holds some 70,000 clones, around nine tenths seen once. This material consisted of peripheral blood, taken in the second trimester of pregnancy. The receptors come from a female donor in good health, enrolled as a control in a pregnancy study.

CDR3 nucleotides: TGCGCCAGCAGCCAAGGTGAGGCTCTGAACACTGAAGCTTTCTTT. It codes for CASSQGEALNTEAFF. V usage is TRBV4-3 and J usage is TRBJ1-1; D unresolved. CDR3 length: 15 residues. V dropped 1 base and J dropped 0 bases, with 9 bases sitting between them. Germline V gene lookup returns CDR1 LGHNA and CDR2 YSLEER.

The chain links TRBV14 to TRBJ2-7, with D hard to call. The V end lost 1 base, the J end lost 6 bases, and 4 bases lay between the germline ends. The CDR3 is made up of 11 amino acids. Germline CDR1 SGHDN, CDR2 FVKESK. The CDR3: CASSQGAEQYF. CDR3 coding DNA: TGTGCCAGCAGCCAAGGGGCCGAGCAGTACTTC.

V is TRBV7-9 and J is TRBJ1-6; no firm D call. Germline CDR1 reads SEHNR; CDR2 reads FQNEAQ (reference sequence). CDR3 length: 13 amino acids. V was pared by 5 bases and J by 9 bases, with 11 bases between. CDR3 nucleotide sequence: TGTGCCAGCAGCCCCCCCGGAGGTTCACCCCTCCACTTT. Its translation is CASSPPGGSPLHF.

The chain links TRBV6-5 to TRBJ2-7; D call uncertain. The V gene's germline CDR1 is MNHEY and CDR2 SVGAGI. The V and J ends lost 2 bases and 0 bases respectively, with 11 bases between them. CDR3 size: 15 residues. The CDR3: CASSYASDSSYEQYF. The CDR3 DNA follows: TGTGCCAGCAGTTACGCGTCCGATAGCTCCTACGAGCAGTACTTC.

This clone was recorded once. The V gene is TRBV10-3, the J gene TRBJ1-5; D unresolved. There are 13 residues in the CDR3. The V end lost 5 bases, the J end lost 7 bases, and 12 bases lay between the germline ends. Germline CDR1 and CDR2: ENHRY and SYGVKD. CDR3 DNA sequence: TGTGCCATCAGTTCTCGGATGGAGCAGCCCCAGCATTTT. The encoded protein is CAISSRMEQPQHF.

The chain joins TRBV4-2 to TRBJ1-1; 9 bases align to TRBD1. The germline gives CDR1 LGHNA, CDR2 YNFKEQ. This CDR3 spans 13 amino acids. J lost 11 bases, V lost 1 base, and 5 bases had no gene match. CDR3 sequence (DNA): TGTGCCAGCAGCCAAGGGGACAGGGTGGTGGCTTTCTTT. Its translation is CASSQGDRVVAFF.

This clone counts as medium-sized. J is TRBJ2-5 and V is TRBV27, with 10 bases aligning to TRBD2. After removal of 6 bases from V and 4 bases from J, the junction contained 8 bases not matched to a gene. This CDR3 region has 15 residues. Germline CDR1 reads MNHEY; CDR2 reads SMNVEV (reference sequence). DNA of the CDR3: TGTGCCAGCAGGGAGCGGGGGGGGATCGGAGAGACCCAGTACTTC. Amino acids: CASRERGGIGETQYF.

V and J are TRBV2 and TRBJ2-1, with D perhaps TRBD1 (5 bases). This CDR3 has 15 residues. V shed 10 bases and J shed 2 bases, with 18 bases lying between them. CDR1 and CDR2 (germline): SNHLY, FYNNEI. CDR3 sequence (DNA): TGTGCCACGTCCTCAGGGATACTTACCTACAATGAGCAGTTCTTC. It translates to CATSSGILTYNEQFF.

The chain uses TRBV7-3 and TRBJ2-3, with D possibly matching TRBD1 (5 bases). Trimming took 6 bases from V and 2 from J, leaving 27 bases between them. This CDR3 has 19 amino acids. Germline loops: CDR1 SGHTA, CDR2 FQGTGA. The CDR3 DNA follows: TGTGCCAGCAGTACGTACGACCCCCACAGGCCCGATTTCACAGATACGCAGTATTTT. Its protein product is CASSTYDPHRPDFTDTQYF.

The chain combines TRBV29-1 with TRBJ2-5, with 8 bases identical to TRBD1. V was clipped by 4 bases and J by 5 bases; unmatched bases: 9. The germline CDR1 and CDR2 sequences are SQVTM and ANQGSEA. The CDR3 runs to 14 residues. The CDR3 DNA follows: TGCAGCGTTGGCTCAGGGGGCTTTTCGGAGACCCAGTACTTC. This codes for CSVGSGGFSETQYF.

The chain employs TRBV5-4 and TRBJ1-2; D gene ambiguous. CDR3 length equals 16 residues. Germline-derived CDR1 and CDR2 are SGHNT and YYREEE (reference sequence). Deletions cut 0 bases from V and 7 bases from J, with 19 bases between. This CDR3 reads CASSLATESPGIGYTF. CDR3 sequence (DNA): TGTGCCAGCAGCTTGGCTACGGAGTCCCCCGGGATTGGCTACACCTTC.

The chain links TRBV30 to TRBJ2-7, with 8 bases lining up with TRBD1. Germline loops: CDR1 GTSNPN, CDR2 SVGIG (reference sequence). The CDR3 has 13 residues. V lost 1 base, J lost 3 bases, and 2 bases stayed unmatched. The CDR3 region has the DNA TGTGCCTGGAGTGCCGGGACAGGCTACGAGCAGTACTTC. It encodes CAWSAGTGYEQYF.

The rearrangement links TRBV5-6 to TRBJ2-2, with D tentatively TRBD2 (5 bases). Germline V gives CDR1 SGHDT, CDR2 YYEEEE. The V and J ends lost 4 bases and 6 bases respectively, with 10 bases between them. The CDR3 length is 13 residues. CDR3 residues: CASSPRVAGELFF. The DNA for the CDR3 is TGTGCCAGCAGCCCGAGGGTCGCCGGGGAGCTGTTTTTT.

The gene calls are TRBV7-6 and TRBJ2-1, with TRBD2 matching over 7 bases. V shed 0 bases and J 4 bases; nucleotides not matched to a gene: 9. Germline V CDR1 and CDR2: SGHVS, FNYEAQ. CDR3 length: 17 residues. The CDR3 sequence: CASSLAVAGVGYNEQFF. CDR3 sequence (DNA): TGTGCCAGCAGCTTAGCTGTAGCGGGCGTCGGGTACAATGAGCAGTTCTTC.

The J gene is TRBJ2-6, the V gene TRBV15; D gene unclear. V was clipped by 2 bases and J by 0 bases, with 11 bases between them. This CDR3 contains 17 residues. The germline V gene has CDR1 LNHNV and CDR2 YYDKDF (reference sequence). CDR3 residues: CATSRPPGRSGANVLTF. The CDR3 DNA is TGTGCCACCAGCAGACCACCGGGTCGCTCTGGGGCCAACGTCCTGACTTTC.

The chain recombines TRBV11-2 with TRBJ1-5; D is possibly TRBD1 (5 bases). CDR1 and CDR2 from the germline V gene are SGHAT and FQNNGV. This CDR3 contains 15 residues. Trimming stripped 5 bases from V and 5 bases from J, with 16 bases between. In nucleotides, the CDR3 is TGTGCCAGCAGCGACTCCGGGGCGGGAGATCAGCCCCAGCATTTT. This codes for CASSDSGAGDQPQHF. Variable domain in full (rest from reference TRBV11-2 and TRBJ1-5): EAGVAQSPRYKIIEKRQSVAFWCNPISGHATLYWYQQILGQGPKLLIQFQNNGVVDDSQLPKDRFSAERLKGVDSTLKIQPAKLEDSAVYLCASSDSGAGDQPQHFGDGTRLSIL.

The chain has TRBV7-9 and TRBJ1-4; possibly TRBD1 for D (5 bases). There are 15 residues in the CDR3. V was trimmed by 1 base and J by 5 bases, leaving 11 bases between them. Germline V gives CDR1 SEHNR, CDR2 FQNEAQ (reference sequence). The CDR3 bases are TGTGCCAGCAGCTTAGGAGGGGACTTAAATGAAAAACTGTTTTTT. Protein product: CASSLGGDLNEKLFF.

The CDR3 protein is CASSVEQGGGYTF. Here the CDR3 DNA reads TGTGCCAGCAGTGTTGAACAGGGCGGTGGCTACACCTTC. This chain links TRBV2 with TRBJ1-2, with a possible D match to TRBD1 (6 bases). The length of the CDR3 is 13 residues. Trimming stripped 4 bases from V and 7 bases from J, with 13 bases between. Germline lookup yields CDR1 SNHLY and CDR2 FYNNEI.

The CDR3 DNA sequence: TGTGCCAGCAGCTTAAGACAGAACACTGAAGCTTTCTTT. This encodes CASSLRQNTEAFF. The chain is built from TRBV7-2 and TRBJ1-1, with D uncertain. Trimming shortened V by 2 bases and J by 1 base, and 5 bases separated the two germline ends. There are 13 residues in the CDR3. CDR1 is SGHTA and CDR2 is FQGNSA in the germline V gene.

In its sample, this clone was seen once. The chain has TRBV5-1 and TRBJ2-1; 10 nucleotides agree with TRBD2. The CDR3 consists of 16 residues. With V trimmed by 3 bases and J by 0 bases, 3 bases remained unmatched. Germline-derived CDR1 and CDR2 are SGHRS and YFSETQ. CDR3 protein: CASSSLAGSSYNEQFF. CDR3 bases: TGCGCCAGCAGCTCACTAGCGGGGAGCTCCTACAATGAGCAGTTCTTC.

This chain joins TRBV7-3 and TRBJ1-1; tentatively, D is TRBD1 (5 bases). Trimming took 5 bases from V and 2 from J, leaving 9 bases between them. CDR3 length equals 13 residues. Germline V gene sequence: CDR1 SGHTA, CDR2 FQGTGA. In DNA form, the CDR3 reads TGTGCCAGCAGCATGACAGTTAACACTGAAGCTTTCTTT. Translating it yields CASSMTVNTEAFF.

The rearrangement links TRBV27 to TRBJ2-3; D possibly corresponds to TRBD1 (6 bases). CDR1 MNHEY and CDR2 SMNVEV come from the germline V gene (reference sequence). V gave up 5 bases and J gave up 0 bases, with 12 bases separating them. The CDR3 consists of 15 residues. This CDR3 reads CASSQGQFSTDTQYF. In DNA, the CDR3 is TGTGCCAGCAGTCAAGGACAGTTTAGCACAGATACGCAGTATTTT.

This chain uses TRBV7-8 with TRBJ2-1; tentative D call: TRBD2 (6 bases). Between the trimmed V and J ends, which lost 1 base and 8 bases, there was a span of 9 bases. Germline lookup yields CDR1 SGHVS and CDR2 FQNEAQ. The CDR3 spans 13 residues. The CDR3 loop reads CASSLGRDYEQFF. As DNA, the CDR3 is TGTGCCAGCAGCTTAGGCAGGGACTATGAGCAGTTCTTC.

J is TRBJ2-5 and V is TRBV10-2, with a weak D call TRBD2 (5 bases). Germline-derived CDR1 and CDR2 are WSHSY and SAAADI. The CDR3 has 14 amino acids. Trimming took off 3 bases at V and 1 base at J, with 9 bases between the two ends. The CDR3 bases are TGCGCCAGCAGTGAAGCGGTTTCCCAAGAGACCCAGTACTTC. It codes for CASSEAVSQETQYF.

The rearrangement joins TRBV2 to TRBJ2-5, with 9 positions matching TRBD2. Germline values: CDR1 SNHLY, CDR2 FYNNEI. With 11 bases clipped from V and 6 bases from J, the junction kept 13 bases outside the gene matches. This CDR3 has 14 residues. CDR3 DNA sequence: TGTGCCGGGGCGCCGGGCGGGGGGGTACAGACCCAGTACTTC. It codes for CAGAPGGGVQTQYF.

The rearrangement joins TRBV30 to TRBJ1-5; tentatively, D is TRBD1 (6 bases). CDR1 is GTSNPN, CDR2 SVGIG, per germline (reference sequence). The length of the CDR3 is 13 residues. Trimming cost V 4 bases and J 3 bases, with 10 bases left between them. The CDR3 spells CAWKGGYNQPQHF. The CDR3 DNA reads TGTGCCTGGAAGGGGGGGTACAATCAGCCCCAGCATTTT.

The genes are TRBV7-3 and TRBJ2-3; the match to TRBD2 covers 15 bases. Germline V gene lookup returns CDR1 SGHTA and CDR2 FQGTGA. This CDR3 is 16 amino acids long. V was clipped by 5 bases and J by 3 bases; unmatched bases: 3. This CDR3 is CASSPGLAGGTDTQYF. As DNA, the CDR3 is TGTGCCAGCAGCCCGGGACTAGCGGGGGGTACAGATACGCAGTATTTT.

The chain recombines TRBV5-6 with TRBJ1-1; 7 bases are a match to TRBD1. Germline trimming cut 4 bases from V and 1 base from J; bases unmatched to any gene: 13. Germline V CDR1 and CDR2: SGHDT, YYEEEE. The CDR3 is 17 residues long. The CDR3: CASSRDTRGLGNTEAFF. CDR3 DNA: TGTGCCAGCAGCAGAGATACGAGGGGGCTTGGGAACACTGAAGCTTTCTTT.

The rearrangement joins TRBV18 to TRBJ2-7; 8 positions match TRBD2. Per germline, CDR1 KGHSH and CDR2 LQKENI. Trimming cost V 4 bases and J 1 base; bases outside gene matches: 6. The length of the CDR3 is 15 residues. The CDR3 spells CASSLIIAGSYEQYF. Written as DNA, the CDR3 is TGTGCCAGCTCACTGATCATAGCGGGATCCTACGAGCAGTACTTC. Looking up the rest from reference TRBV18 and TRBJ2-7 gives the full variable domain: NAGVMQNPRHLVRRRGQEARLRCSPMKGHSHVYWYRQLPEEGLKFMVYLQKENIIDESGMPKERFSAEFPKEGPSILRIQQVVRGDSAAYFCASSLIIAGSYEQYFGPGTRLTVT.